The 28 T cell receptor beta chains below all came from one sample that was sequenced in a study of post-analysis software for immune sequencing data. Study conclusions and caveats: TRBV5-6, TRBV5-1 and TRBV20-1 belonged to a set of roughly five TRBV segments that were more frequent in patients than controls.

Prepared TCR beta cDNA libraries contained unique molecular identifiers. TCRdb redid the calling of the PCR reads with MiXCR, one entry per CDR3 protein. This sample has some 890,000 distinct CDR3 sequences, with roughly 50% found just once. The antigens these receptors bind are not known. Specimen: blood. Every receptor here comes from a girl aged 10 to 17 with multiple sclerosis.

The chain has TRBV29-1 and TRBJ2-5, with D possibly matching TRBD1 (7 bases). The CDR3 loop spans 14 amino acids. Germline V CDR1 and CDR2: SQVTM, ANQGSEA. The V end lost 4 bases, the J end lost 7 bases, and 19 bases lay between the germline ends. The CDR3, as DNA: TGCAGCGTTGTTCCTGACAGGGAGGCAGGGACCCAGTACTTC. Translating it yields CSVVPDREAGTQYF.

The gene calls are TRBV7-2 and TRBJ2-7; weak D call: TRBD1 (6 bases). CDR1 SGHTA and CDR2 FQGNSA come from the germline V gene. The CDR3 sequence is 15 residues long. V shed 3 bases and J shed 3 bases, with 15 bases lying between them. The CDR3 bases are TGTGCCAGCAGCTTCAATTCAGGGGCCTTCTACGAGCAGTACTTC. Its translation: CASSFNSGAFYEQYF.

V and J are TRBV15 and TRBJ2-3, with TRBD2 matching 9 bases. The J segment lost 4 bases and the V segment lost 8 bases, leaving 7 bases of the junction unmatched. The CDR3 is 14 amino acids. Germline V gene sequence: CDR1 LNHNV, CDR2 YYDKDF (reference sequence). The CDR3: CATQRRLAADTQYF. For the CDR3, the DNA is TGTGCCACCCAGCGACGACTAGCGGCAGATACGCAGTATTTT.

This clonotype was found a few times. The rearrangement joins TRBV9 to TRBJ2-1, with D unclear. The CDR3 totals 13 residues. The germline V gene has CDR1 SGDLS and CDR2 YYNGEE. The ends were cut back, 0 bases at V and 2 bases at J, with 3 bases in the middle. CDR3 sequence reads: CASSVGPYNEQFF. The CDR3 DNA follows: TGTGCCAGCAGCGTAGGGCCCTACAATGAGCAGTTCTTC.

This chain links TRBV24-1 with TRBJ2-1; the D gene is possibly TRBD2 (7 bases). Germline V gene data show CDR1 as KGHDR and CDR2 as SFDVKD. The CDR3 is 15 residues long. Trimming stripped 1 base from V and 5 bases from J, with 11 bases between. Here the CDR3 reads CATSDFEGGHNEQFF. DNA of the CDR3: TGTGCCACCAGTGATTTTGAGGGGGGGCACAATGAGCAGTTCTTC.

This chain connects TRBV29-1 to TRBJ2-1, with 8 bases identical to TRBD2. CDR1 is SQVTM, CDR2 ANQGSEA, per germline. CDR3 length equals 14 residues. V dropped 4 bases and J dropped 3; count of bases not matched to a gene: 5. The CDR3: CSVVAGGVYNEQFF. The CDR3 DNA is TGCAGCGTTGTGGCGGGAGGCGTCTACAATGAGCAGTTCTTC.

The chain couples TRBV7-2 to TRBJ2-1; 11 nucleotides align to TRBD1. Germline loops: CDR1 SGHTA, CDR2 FQGNSA. V gave up 1 base and J gave up 2 bases; unmatched junction bases: 1. CDR3 length: 16 amino acids. CDR3 residues: CASSLGTGGAYNEQFF. The CDR3 DNA reads as TGTGCCAGCAGCTTAGGGACAGGGGGCGCCTACAATGAGCAGTTCTTC.

This clonotype was observed a few times. The V gene is TRBV29-1, the J gene TRBJ2-5; no definite D call. Trimming pared 6 bases from V and 5 bases from J, leaving 10 bases between. The length of the CDR3 is 11 residues. In germline, CDR1 is SQVTM, CDR2 ANQGSEA. The CDR3 loop is CSVASVETQYF. As DNA, the CDR3 is TGCAGCGTGGCATCGGTGGAGACCCAGTACTTC.

The chain is built from TRBV29-1 and TRBJ2-3; no firm D call. The germline CDR1 and CDR2 sequences are SQVTM and ANQGSEA. Trimming stripped 3 bases from V and 5 bases from J, with 9 bases between. The CDR3 runs to 12 residues. The CDR3 DNA reads TGCAGCGTTGAGGGGTGGGGAGATACGCAGTATTTT. It is translated as CSVEGWGDTQYF.

The chain is built from TRBV12-3 or TRBV12-4 and TRBJ2-1; D is uncertain. Trimming took 1 base from V and 5 from J, leaving 15 bases between them. This CDR3 is 16 amino acids long. The CDR3 here is CASSLGVIGSHNEQFF. The CDR3 DNA sequence: TGTGCCAGCAGTTTAGGAGTGATTGGCAGCCACAATGAGCAGTTCTTC.

This clonotype was counted between two and nine times. J is TRBJ2-3 and V is TRBV29-1; possible D gene TRBD2, 6 bases. The length of the CDR3 is 16 residues. V dropped 0 bases and J dropped 0 bases, with 13 bases sitting between them. The germline gives CDR1 SQVTM, CDR2 ANQGSEA. The CDR3 here is CSVEDQPSASTDTQYF. The CDR3 nucleotides read TGCAGCGTTGAAGATCAACCTAGCGCCAGCACAGATACGCAGTATTTT.

This clonotype has just a few counts. Written as DNA, the CDR3 is TGCAGCGTTGAGGGACAGTTATATGGCTACACCTTC. Amino acid sequence: CSVEGQLYGYTF. The chain couples TRBV29-1 to TRBJ1-2, with TRBD1 matching 7 bases. Germline assignment: CDR1 SQVTM and CDR2 ANQGSEA. The CDR3 is 12 amino acids. The V and J ends lost 3 bases and 5 bases, in that order; junction bases with no gene match: 3.

This rearrangement joins TRBV5-1 to TRBJ2-7; D may be TRBD1 (6 bases). CDR1 and CDR2 (germline): SGHRS, YFSETQ. Trimming took off 0 bases at V and 3 bases at J, with 16 bases between the two ends. CDR3 size: 16 residues. The CDR3 region is CASSLARTGTVYEQYF. DNA of the CDR3: TGCGCCAGCAGCTTGGCCCGCACAGGGACGGTCTACGAGCAGTACTTC.

V and J are TRBV3-1 and TRBJ1-5, with D unresolved. CDR3 length equals 15 residues. V lost 4 bases and J lost 6, with 16 bases in between. Germline CDR1 LGHDT, CDR2 YNNKEL (reference sequence). This CDR3 reads CASSLGISGVQPQHF. For the CDR3, the DNA is TGTGCCAGCAGCCTCGGGATTTCTGGCGTTCAGCCCCAGCATTTT.

The gene calls are TRBV6-1 and TRBJ2-7; 11 nucleotides agree with TRBD2. The V and J ends lost 1 base and 6 bases, in that order; junction bases with no gene match: 5. Germline CDR1 and CDR2: MNHNS and SASEGT. This CDR3 region has 15 residues. DNA of the CDR3: TGTGCCAGCAGTGAAGTTAGCGGGAGGGCCGGCGAGCAGTACTTC. Residues: CASSEVSGRAGEQYF.

V is TRBV7-3 and J is TRBJ1-2; 8 nucleotides line up with TRBD1. The CDR3 loop spans 15 amino acids. Germline V gene sequence: CDR1 SGHTA, CDR2 FQGTGA. Trimming cost V 6 bases and J 4 bases; bases outside gene matches: 10. Here the CDR3 reads CASRPRDRLLYGYTF. CDR3 nucleotide sequence: TGTGCCAGCAGGCCCCGGGACAGGCTCCTCTATGGCTACACCTTC.

This CDR3 is CASSLERRSGRNEQFF. The CDR3 DNA reads TGTGCCAGCAGCTTAGAGAGGAGATCGGGTCGGAATGAGCAGTTCTTC. J is TRBJ2-1 and V is TRBV11-2; no reliable D call. V lost 0 bases to trimming and J lost 7 bases, with 16 bases between them. From germline, CDR1 is SGHAT and CDR2 FQNNGV. The CDR3 covers 16 residues.

This rearrangement joins TRBV29-1 to TRBJ2-5; D gene uncertain. The CDR3 is 11 amino acids. The germline gives CDR1 SQVTM, CDR2 ANQGSEA. The V end lost 5 bases, the J end lost 3 bases, and 7 bases lay between the germline ends. The CDR3 DNA reads as TGCAGCGTTACGCAGAAAGAGACCCAGTACTTC. Translation gives CSVTQKETQYF.

This clonotype occurred a few times. The chain carries TRBV7-2 and TRBJ2-3; 12 nucleotides agree with TRBD2. V was clipped by 2 bases and J by 4 bases; unmatched bases: 10. CDR3 length equals 18 residues. The germline gives CDR1 SGHTA, CDR2 FQGNSA. CDR3 DNA: TGTGCCAGCAGCTTACAGGCCCGGGCTAGCGGGGGGGCAGATACGCAGTATTTT. Amino acid sequence: CASSLQARASGGADTQYF.

The rearrangement links TRBV14 to TRBJ2-7; no clear D gene. CDR1 and CDR2 from the germline V gene are SGHDN and FVKESK. The CDR3 runs to 15 residues. The V end was cut by 4 bases, the J end by 3 bases, with 16 bases between. CDR3: CASSRGRPLFYEQYF. CDR3 coding DNA: TGTGCCAGCAGCCGCGGACGGCCCCTCTTCTACGAGCAGTACTTC.

The table lists this clonotype with a count of one. This chain links TRBV29-1 with TRBJ1-1; 7 nucleotides align to TRBD1. Germline-derived CDR1 and CDR2 are SQVTM and ANQGSEA. The CDR3 spans 14 residues. The V and J ends lost 6 bases and 1 base, in that order; junction bases with no gene match: 8. The CDR3 DNA is TGCAGCGTGCACAAACAGGGGCAGAACACTGAAGCTTTCTTT. Translating gives CSVHKQGQNTEAFF.

In this sample, this clonotype turned up once. The chain couples TRBV29-1 to TRBJ1-1; D ambiguous. The CDR3 contains 14 residues. CDR1 SQVTM and CDR2 ANQGSEA come from the germline V gene. Trimming took 4 bases from V and 1 from J, leaving 13 bases between them. CDR3 nucleotide sequence: TGCAGCGTTGCCTCCATGGACGGGAACACTGAAGCTTTCTTT. Its protein is CSVASMDGNTEAFF.

The genes are TRBV20-1 and TRBJ2-3; 10 bases align to TRBD1. This CDR3 has 16 amino acids. J lost 3 bases, V lost 8 bases, and 14 bases had no gene match. CDR1 and CDR2 from the germline V gene are DFQATT and SNEGSKA (reference sequence). The CDR3 protein is CSPIGTGDVVTDTQYF. The CDR3 nucleotides are TGCAGTCCTATAGGGACAGGGGACGTGGTTACAGATACGCAGTATTTT.

This rearrangement joins TRBV28 to TRBJ2-7; D is perhaps TRBD1 (6 bases). Germline V gene lookup returns CDR1 MDHEN and CDR2 SYDVKM. Trimming took 10 bases from V and 4 from J, leaving 23 bases between them. The CDR3 totals 15 residues. The DNA of the CDR3 is TGTGCCACCAGAATCCATAGGGGGTCGTGGTACGAGCAGTACTTC. It is translated as CATRIHRGSWYEQYF.

The gene calls are TRBV12-3 or TRBV12-4 and TRBJ1-1; the D gene is possibly TRBD1 (6 bases). V was pared by 6 bases and J by 5 bases, with 19 bases between. CDR3 length: 15 residues. The CDR3 is CASSVEGGKGTEAFF. DNA for the CDR3: TGTGCCAGCAGCGTGGAGGGGGGGAAAGGGACTGAAGCTTTCTTT.

V is TRBV6-5 and J is TRBJ2-5, with TRBD2 matching over 7 bases. V lost 6 bases to trimming and J lost 5 bases; unmatched junction nucleotides: 6. This CDR3 region has 13 residues. Per germline, CDR1 MNHEY and CDR2 SVGAGI. In DNA form, the CDR3 reads TGTGCCAGCAGACCACTAGCGCGGGAGACCCAGTACTTC. Translated: CASRPLARETQYF.

This clonotype was detected a few times. The V gene is TRBV2, the J gene TRBJ1-2; no definite D call. Germline-derived CDR1 and CDR2 are SNHLY and FYNNEI. V was cut by 3 bases and J by 7 bases, with 9 bases left in between. This CDR3 is built from 12 residues. The CDR3 sequence: CASSEWEAGYTF. Here the CDR3 DNA reads TGTGCCAGCAGTGAGTGGGAGGCTGGCTACACCTTC.

This chain links TRBV6-5 with TRBJ2-7; 11 bases are a match to TRBD1. Germline V lookup: CDR1 MNHEY, CDR2 SVGAGI. V dropped 0 bases and J dropped 6; count of bases not matched to a gene: 22. CDR3 length equals 21 residues. For the CDR3, the DNA is TGTGCCAGCAGTTACTCGGGGAGGGGGTTCAGTCTAGGACAGGGGGCGCGCGAGCAGTACTTC. This codes for CASSYSGRGFSLGQGAREQYF.